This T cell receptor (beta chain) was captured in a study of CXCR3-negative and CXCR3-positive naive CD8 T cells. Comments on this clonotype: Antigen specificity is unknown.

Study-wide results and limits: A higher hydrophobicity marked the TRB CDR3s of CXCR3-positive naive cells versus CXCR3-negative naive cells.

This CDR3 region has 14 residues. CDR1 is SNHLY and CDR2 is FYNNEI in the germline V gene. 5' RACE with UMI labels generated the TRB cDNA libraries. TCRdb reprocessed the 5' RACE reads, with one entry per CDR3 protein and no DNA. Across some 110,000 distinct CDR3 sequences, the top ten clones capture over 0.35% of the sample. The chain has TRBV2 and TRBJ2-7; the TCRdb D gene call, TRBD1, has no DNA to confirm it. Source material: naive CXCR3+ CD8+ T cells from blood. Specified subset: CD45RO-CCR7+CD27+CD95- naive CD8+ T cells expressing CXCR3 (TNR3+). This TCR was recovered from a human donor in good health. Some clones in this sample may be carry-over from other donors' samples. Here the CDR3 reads CASSGQGVSYEQYF.